The rows below give T cell receptor beta chains drawn from one sample of a study of T-cell reconstitution after alpha-beta-depleted transplantation in children. TCRdb reprocessed the PCR reads via MiXCR and lists one record per CDR3 protein. The top ten hold 0.79% of the sample, which has approximately 630,000 distinct CDR3 sequences, around 13% seen once. Source: PBMCs, taken before TCRalphabeta/CD19-depleted stem cell transplant. The source of these receptors is a girl aged 2 to 9 with congenital amegakaryocytic thrombocytopenia, due to receive a stem cell transplant. Each CDR3 is given with its conserved first and last residue. A D gene is named only where the DNA matches it firmly. A row's size may be missing; if present it is once, few, many or a size class.

clone_size: few; d_call: .; v_call: TRBV11-2; j_call: TRBJ1-1; cdr3_nt: TGTGCCAGCAGCGGAACAATGAACACTGAAGCTTTCTTT; cdr3_aa: CASSGTMNTEAFF
clone_size: many; d_call: TRBD1; v_call: TRBV10-3; j_call: TRBJ1-3; cdr3_nt: TGTGCCATCAGTGAATTTACAGGGGTGAGCTCTGGAAACACCATATATTTT; cdr3_aa: CAISEFTGVSSGNTIYF
clone_size: many; d_call: .; v_call: TRBV20-1; j_call: TRBJ2-1; cdr3_nt: TGCAGTGCTAGTCCGACATTCTCCTACAATGAGCAGTTCTTC; cdr3_aa: CSASPTFSYNEQFF
clone_size: .; d_call: .; v_call: TRBV7-9; j_call: TRBJ2-3; cdr3_nt: TGTGCCAGCAGCCCCCAAGGGCGAGCGGATGATACGCAGTATTTT; cdr3_aa: CASSPQGRADDTQYF
clone_size: many; d_call: TRBD1; v_call: TRBV12-3/TRBV12-4; j_call: TRBJ2-2; cdr3_nt: TGTGCCAGCAGACCTCCGGGACAGGGGGAGCTGTTTTTT; cdr3_aa: CASRPPGQGELFF
clone_size: once; d_call: .; v_call: TRBV3-1; j_call: TRBJ1-3; cdr3_nt: TGTGCCAGCAGCCAAGGGGGGCCCTCAGGAAACACCATATATTTT; cdr3_aa: CASSQGGPSGNTIYF
clone_size: many; d_call: .; v_call: TRBV20-1; j_call: TRBJ2-7; cdr3_nt: TGCAGTGCTAGAGATATGGGGTACGAGCAGTACTTC; cdr3_aa: CSARDMGYEQYF
clone_size: .; d_call: .; v_call: TRBV6-2/TRBV6-3; j_call: TRBJ2-3; cdr3_nt: TGTGCCAGCAGTTACGTGACGATACGAGATACGCAGTATTTT; cdr3_aa: CASSYVTIRDTQYF
clone_size: once; d_call: .; v_call: TRBV6-1; j_call: TRBJ1-1; cdr3_nt: TGTGCCAGCAGCCGGCGGAGGAGACCATTGAACACTGAAGCCTTCTTT; cdr3_aa: CASSRRRRPLNTEAFF
clone_size: many; d_call: .; v_call: TRBV29-1; j_call: TRBJ1-1; cdr3_nt: TGCAGCGTCGCCGCATTGAACACTGAAGCTTTCTTT; cdr3_aa: CSVAALNTEAFF
clone_size: few; d_call: .; v_call: TRBV4-1; j_call: TRBJ2-1; cdr3_nt: TGCGCCAGCAGCCAAGCGGGAGAAGGGAATGAGCAGTTCTTC; cdr3_aa: CASSQAGEGNEQFF
clone_size: many; d_call: .; v_call: TRBV20-1; j_call: TRBJ2-1; cdr3_nt: TGCAGTGCTCGGATACTAGCTAACAATGAGCAGTTCTTC; cdr3_aa: CSARILANNEQFF
clone_size: .; d_call: .; v_call: TRBV20-1; j_call: TRBJ2-7; cdr3_nt: TGCAGTGCTAGCGGGCTAGCCTACGAGCAGTACTTC; cdr3_aa: CSASGLAYEQYF
clone_size: .; d_call: .; v_call: TRBV5-5; j_call: TRBJ2-2; cdr3_nt: TGTGCCAGCAGCACGGACTCGACCGGGGAGCTGTTTTTT; cdr3_aa: CASSTDSTGELFF
clone_size: many; d_call: .; v_call: TRBV5-1; j_call: TRBJ2-7; cdr3_nt: TGCGCCAGCAGCTTGGCCGGGGCGGGGATCCGCCGAGAGCAGTACTTC; cdr3_aa: CASSLAGAGIRREQYF
clone_size: many; d_call: TRBD1; v_call: TRBV6-5; j_call: TRBJ1-5; cdr3_nt: TGTGCCAGCAGTTATGGGGGGAGCAGGGGGAATCAGCCCCAGCATTTT; cdr3_aa: CASSYGGSRGNQPQHF
clone_size: many; d_call: .; v_call: TRBV5-1; j_call: TRBJ2-3; cdr3_nt: TGCGCCAGCAGCCCGGAGGGGATTCCTAGCACAGATACGCAGTATTTT; cdr3_aa: CASSPEGIPSTDTQYF
clone_size: many; d_call: TRBD2; v_call: TRBV27; j_call: TRBJ2-1; cdr3_nt: TGTGCCAGCAGTTCCCGGACTAGCGGAGGCAATGAGCAGTTCTTC; cdr3_aa: CASSSRTSGGNEQFF
clone_size: .; d_call: .; v_call: TRBV7-9; j_call: TRBJ2-6; cdr3_nt: TGTGCCAGCAGCTCTGACAGGTTTATCTCTGGGGCCAACGTCCTGACTTTC; cdr3_aa: CASSSDRFISGANVLTF
clone_size: few; d_call: TRBD2; v_call: TRBV10-3; j_call: TRBJ2-1; cdr3_nt: TGTGCCATCAGTCCAGGACTAGCGGGAGGGATCAATGAGCAGTTCTTC; cdr3_aa: CAISPGLAGGINEQFF
clone_size: many; d_call: .; v_call: TRBV7-9; j_call: TRBJ2-6; cdr3_nt: TGTGCCAGTGGCAGGGGGGCCAACGTCCTGACTTTC; cdr3_aa: CASGRGANVLTF
clone_size: .; d_call: .; v_call: TRBV30; j_call: TRBJ2-1; cdr3_nt: TGTGCCTGGAGTTCAGGGCACTACAATGAGCAGTTCTTC; cdr3_aa: CAWSSGHYNEQFF
clone_size: .; d_call: TRBD2; v_call: TRBV15; j_call: TRBJ2-2; cdr3_nt: TGTGCCACCAGCAGCGGGCGGGAGGGCCTTATCGGGGAGCTGTTTTTT; cdr3_aa: CATSSGREGLIGELFF
clone_size: few; d_call: .; v_call: TRBV4-1; j_call: TRBJ2-2; cdr3_nt: TGCGCCAGCAGCCAAGATTTACAGGGCAGATGGGAGCTGTTTTTT; cdr3_aa: CASSQDLQGRWELFF
clone_size: many; d_call: .; v_call: TRBV7-2; j_call: TRBJ2-1; cdr3_nt: TGTGCCAGCAGCTTAGAAGTAGTTCGGAATGAGCAGTTCTTC; cdr3_aa: CASSLEVVRNEQFF
clone_size: many; d_call: .; v_call: TRBV11-2; j_call: TRBJ2-1; cdr3_nt: TGTGCCAGCAGCTTAAGCCTCGCCAATGAGCAGTTCTTC; cdr3_aa: CASSLSLANEQFF
clone_size: .; d_call: .; v_call: TRBV4-1; j_call: TRBJ2-7; cdr3_nt: TGCGCCAGCAGCCACCAGGCCGGGACTTACTCCTACGAGCAGTACTTC; cdr3_aa: CASSHQAGTYSYEQYF
clone_size: .; d_call: .; v_call: TRBV12-3/TRBV12-4; j_call: TRBJ2-1; cdr3_nt: TGTGCCAGCAGCGACTTTCGCTACAATGAGCAGTTCTTC; cdr3_aa: CASSDFRYNEQFF
clone_size: few; d_call: TRBD1; v_call: TRBV12-3/TRBV12-4; j_call: TRBJ2-7; cdr3_nt: TGTGCCAGCACCTGGACAGGGGTCTCCTACGAGCAGTACTTC; cdr3_aa: CASTWTGVSYEQYF
clone_size: few; d_call: .; v_call: TRBV19; j_call: TRBJ2-7; cdr3_nt: TGTGCCAGTAGTTTTTCTATCGGCTTGGACGAGCAGTACTTC; cdr3_aa: CASSFSIGLDEQYF
clone_size: .; d_call: .; v_call: TRBV15; j_call: TRBJ2-5; cdr3_nt: TGTGCCACCACCGACCACTCGGCCGAAGAGACCCAGTACTTC; cdr3_aa: CATTDHSAEETQYF